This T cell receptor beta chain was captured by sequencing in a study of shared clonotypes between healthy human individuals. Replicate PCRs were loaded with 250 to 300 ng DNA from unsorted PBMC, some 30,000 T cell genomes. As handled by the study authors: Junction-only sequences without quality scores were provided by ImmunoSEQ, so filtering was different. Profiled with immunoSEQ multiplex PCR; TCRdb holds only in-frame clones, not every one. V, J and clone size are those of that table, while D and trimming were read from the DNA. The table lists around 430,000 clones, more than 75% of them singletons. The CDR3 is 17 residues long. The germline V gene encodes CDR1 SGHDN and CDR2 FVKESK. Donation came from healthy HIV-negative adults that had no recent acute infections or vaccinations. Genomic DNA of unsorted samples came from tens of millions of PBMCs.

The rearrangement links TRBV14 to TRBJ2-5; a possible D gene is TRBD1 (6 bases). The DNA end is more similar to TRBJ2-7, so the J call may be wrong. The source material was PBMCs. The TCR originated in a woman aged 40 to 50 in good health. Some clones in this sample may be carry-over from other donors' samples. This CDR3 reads CASSPSPPGQLTYEQYF. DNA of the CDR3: TGTGCCAGCAGCCCGAGCCCACCGGGACAACTCACCTACGAGCAGTACTTC.